This is a list of T cell receptor beta chains from one sample in a study of T-cell memory formation after mild COVID-19. TCRdb re-derived calls from the 5' RACE reads in MiXCR, one entry per CDR3 protein. The sample comprises around 500,000 distinct CDR3 sequences, around a sixth of which are singletons, and around 12% rests with the top ten. Sequences were obtained from PBMCs or a T cell subset sorted from them (not recorded which). Receptors originate from an adult woman who had mild COVID-19 (a few samples of this study predate the infection). Cell type and time point are not known. Both conserved end residues are part of each CDR3. Fields, in order: D gene, V gene, clone size, J gene, CDR3 protein, CDR3 DNA. D genes are given only for firm matches. Clone size is not always given. Where it is, it says once, few, many or a class for expanded clones.

>-|TRBV11-2|-|TRBJ2-5
CASSLRVQGVGTQYF
TGTGCCAGCAGCTTAAGGGTTCAAGGGGTGGGGACCCAGTACTTC
>TRBD2|TRBV7-6|-|TRBJ2-2
CASSYPQLAGPLIGELFF
TGTGCCAGCAGCTACCCACAACTAGCGGGACCTTTGATCGGGGAGCTGTTTTTT
>TRBD2|TRBV4-1|-|TRBJ2-7
CASSHRLADTYEQYF
TGCGCCAGCAGCCACCGACTAGCGGATACCTACGAGCAGTACTTC
>TRBD2|TRBV6-1|-|TRBJ2-3
CASRSLELAGPGATQYF
TGTGCCAGCAGATCGCTGGAGCTAGCGGGCCCTGGGGCTACGCAGTATTTT
>-|TRBV7-9|few|TRBJ2-3
CASSPGALHRSDTQYF
TGTGCCAGCAGCCCTGGGGCTCTTCATAGGTCAGATACGCAGTATTTT
>TRBD1|TRBV29-1|few|TRBJ2-5
CSVEEEGQVETQYF
TGCAGCGTTGAAGAGGAAGGACAGGTCGAGACCCAGTACTTC
>-|TRBV25-1|few|TRBJ1-5
CASRQAGSNQPQHF
TGTGCCAGCAGACAGGCGGGCAGCAATCAGCCCCAGCATTTT
>-|TRBV4-3|-|TRBJ2-6
CASSHLGANVLTF
TGCGCCAGCAGCCACCTAGGGGCCAACGTCCTGACTTTC
>-|TRBV7-9|-|TRBJ1-2
CPSSLTANYGYTF
TGTCCCAGCAGCTTGACAGCTAACTATGGCTACACCTTC
>TRBD1|TRBV5-1|few|TRBJ2-3
CASSFDRGPDTQYF
TGCGCCAGCAGCTTCGACAGGGGGCCCGATACGCAGTATTTT
>-|TRBV7-2|-|TRBJ1-2
CASSLVGTTNYGYTF
TGTGCCAGCAGCTTAGTCGGGACAACGAACTATGGCTACACCTTC
>TRBD1|TRBV5-5|many|TRBJ1-5
CASSVQGGVTQPQHF
TGTGCCAGCAGCGTTCAGGGGGGAGTAACGCAGCCCCAGCATTTT
>-|TRBV24-1|-|TRBJ2-1
CATSDRRGTGFNEQFF
TGTGCCACCAGTGATAGGAGAGGGACGGGTTTCAATGAGCAGTTCTTC
>TRBD1|TRBV10-3|few|TRBJ1-1
CAIGTNTGVNTEAFF
TGTGCCATCGGAACCAATACAGGGGTGAACACTGAAGCTTTCTTT
>-|TRBV10-3|-|TRBJ2-7
CAISEWGAGSVYEQYF
TGTGCCATCAGTGAATGGGGGGCGGGCTCCGTCTACGAGCAGTACTTC
>TRBD2|TRBV11-3|-|TRBJ2-3
CASSLFRGGSTDTQYF
TGTGCCAGCAGCTTATTCCGGGGGGGGAGCACAGATACGCAGTATTTT
>-|TRBV5-1|few|TRBJ1-6
CASSLGGQDKGPLHF
TGCGCCAGCAGCTTGGGGGGACAAGATAAAGGACCCCTCCACTTT
>-|TRBV24-1|-|TRBJ1-5
CATSDSRPGQPQHF
TGTGCCACCAGTGATTCCCGACCGGGCCAGCCCCAGCATTTT
>-|TRBV21-1|-|TRBJ2-5
CASSKSGETQYF
TGTGCCAGCAGCAAGAGTGGTGAGACCCAGTACTTC
>TRBD1|TRBV7-9|-|TRBJ2-5
CASSVGTEETQYF
TGTGCCAGCAGCGTCGGGACAGAAGAGACCCAGTACTTC